These 29 T cell receptor beta chains were all obtained from the same sample, sequenced in a study of blood T cell repertoires in COVID-19. Profiling relied on immunoSEQ multiplex PCR, and the TCRdb table lists in-frame clones only, not all of them. The table lists roughly 180,000 clones, 70% to 80% of them singletons. Sample: peripheral blood. These receptors were collected from a woman between 45 and 60 years old with active or convalescent COVID-19.

This clone was detected a few times. The rearrangement joins TRBV5-1 to TRBJ2-7, with a tentative D call TRBD1 (6 bases). The CDR3 is 13 amino acids. Germline V gives CDR1 SGHRS, CDR2 YFSETQ. Trimming took 6 bases from V and 7 from J, leaving 17 bases between them. CDR3 in DNA: TGCGCCAGCACCCGGGACACGGGAATTGAGCAGTACTTC. Translating it yields CASTRDTGIEQYF.

J is TRBJ1-1 and V is TRBV18; D not resolved. This CDR3 has 16 amino acids. The germline gives CDR1 KGHSH, CDR2 LQKENI. Trimming stripped 2 bases from V and 4 bases from J, with 17 bases between. The CDR3 is CASSPDGPHTGTEAFF. DNA for the CDR3: TGTGCCAGCTCACCAGATGGCCCGCACACGGGCACTGAAGCTTTCTTT.

Comments on this clone: Additional DNA sequences in this sample encode the identical CDR3. This chain joins TRBV4-3 and TRBJ2-7, with 7 positions matching TRBD1. With 1 base clipped from V and 6 bases from J, the junction kept 3 bases outside the gene matches. The CDR3 contains 13 residues. Looked up from germline, CDR1 is LGHNA and CDR2 is YSLEER. The CDR3 loop reads CASSQGQGREQYF. Written as DNA, the CDR3 is TGCGCCAGCAGCCAAGGACAGGGTCGCGAGCAGTACTTC.

The chain is built from TRBV28 and TRBJ1-5; TRBD1 matches at 8 bases. The V segment lost 5 bases and the J segment 0 bases; nucleotides outside the gene matches: 9. CDR1 is MDHEN, CDR2 SYDVKM, per germline. The CDR3 extends over 17 amino acids. The CDR3 loop is CASSRPDRAYSNQPQHF. The CDR3 nucleotides are TGTGCCAGCAGTCGCCCGGACAGGGCTTATAGCAATCAGCCCCAGCATTTT.

The V gene is TRBV11-2, the J gene TRBJ1-2, with a weak D call TRBD1 (5 bases). The V end was cut by 4 bases, the J end by 6 bases, with 9 bases between. Germline CDR1 and CDR2: SGHAT and FQNNGV. The length of the CDR3 is 12 residues. The CDR3 region is CASSWQGNGYTF. Here the CDR3 DNA reads TGTGCCAGCAGCTGGCAGGGTAATGGCTACACCTTC.

The V gene is TRBV12-3 or TRBV12-4, the J gene TRBJ1-1; D possibly corresponds to TRBD1 (6 bases). V lost 8 bases to trimming and J lost 1 base, with 11 bases between them. The CDR3 runs 13 residues. The CDR3 region is CASCTGQNTEAFF. DNA for the CDR3: TGTGCCAGCTGTACGGGACAGAACACTGAAGCTTTCTTT.

The V gene is TRBV19, the J gene TRBJ1-5; D possibly corresponds to TRBD1 (5 bases). Trimming took 5 bases from V and 1 from J, leaving 18 bases between them. Germline CDR1 LNHDA, CDR2 SQIVND (reference sequence). The CDR3 is made up of 17 amino acids. The CDR3 is CASSARAFGGSNQPQHF. CDR3 nucleotides: TGTGCCAGTAGTGCCCGGGCCTTTGGGGGGAGCAATCAGCCCCAGCATTTT.

The rearrangement uses TRBV5-1 and TRBJ1-1; no firm D call. Trimming pared 4 bases from V and 1 base from J, leaving 8 bases between. The V gene's germline CDR1 is SGHRS and CDR2 YFSETQ. CDR3 length equals 13 residues. CDR3 nucleotides: TGCGCCAGCAGCACAGTACGGAACACTGAAGCTTTCTTT. Protein product: CASSTVRNTEAFF.

The chain joins TRBV10-2 to TRBJ2-2, with 8 nucleotides matching TRBD1. Germline values: CDR1 WSHSY, CDR2 SAAADI. The CDR3 loop spans 15 amino acids. Trimming at V came to 11 bases and at J to 3 bases, leaving 11 bases not matched to a gene. CDR3 sequence: CAASGTGFDTGELFF. In DNA, the CDR3 is TGCGCCGCCTCCGGGACAGGTTTTGACACCGGGGAGCTGTTTTTT.

The chain recombines TRBV11-2 with TRBJ2-1, with 12 bases lining up with TRBD2. This CDR3 is 16 amino acids long. Losses at the gene ends were 5 bases for V and 4 bases for J; bases not matched to a gene: 6. Germline CDR1 SGHAT, CDR2 FQNNGV. CDR3 sequence: CASSDSSGGAYNEQFF. CDR3 nucleotide sequence: TGTGCCAGCAGCGACTCTAGCGGGGGGGCATACAATGAGCAGTTCTTC.

The V gene is TRBV7-2, the J gene TRBJ1-1, with D possibly TRBD1 on 5 matching bases. Trimming took 0 bases from V and 1 from J, leaving 9 bases between them. This CDR3 is built from 15 residues. Germline-derived CDR1 and CDR2 are SGHTA and FQGNSA. CDR3 DNA: TGTGCCAGCAGCTTAGCGGGACTGCCGAACACTGAAGCTTTCTTT. This translates into CASSLAGLPNTEAFF.

CDR3 amino acids: CAISLTGEETQYF. The CDR3 DNA sequence: TGTGCCATCAGTTTGACAGGGGAGGAGACCCAGTACTTC. V usage is TRBV10-3 and J usage is TRBJ2-5, with 8 bases aligning to TRBD1. V lost 5 bases to trimming and J lost 5 bases; unmatched junction nucleotides: 4. The CDR3 runs to 13 residues. The V gene's germline CDR1 is ENHRY and CDR2 SYGVKD.

This rearrangement joins TRBV11-1 to TRBJ2-3, with TRBD2 matching 9 bases. The V and J ends lost 5 bases and 2 bases, in that order; junction bases with no gene match: 5. Germline lookup yields CDR1 SGHAT and CDR2 FQDESV (reference sequence). The CDR3 sequence is 15 residues long. CDR3 sequence: CASSTGLAYTDTQYF. The CDR3 coding sequence is TGTGCCAGCAGCACGGGACTAGCCTACACAGATACGCAGTATTTT.

This clone appeared once. The same CDR3 arises from other DNA sequences in this sample as well. The chain carries TRBV27 and TRBJ1-2, with D unresolved. The germline gives CDR1 MNHEY, CDR2 SMNVEV (reference sequence). The CDR3 extends over 11 amino acids. The V end was cut by 5 bases, the J end by 5 bases, with 6 bases between. Written as DNA, the CDR3 is TGTGCCAGCAGTCGAGGGTATGGCTACACCTTC. It encodes CASSRGYGYTF.

The rearrangement links TRBV4-2 to TRBJ1-5, with 9 bases fitting TRBD1. CDR1 and CDR2 (germline): LGHNA, YNFKEQ. CDR3 length equals 16 residues. Germline trimming cut 2 bases from V and 8 bases from J; bases unmatched to any gene: 10. The CDR3: CASSQRPGQGREPQHF. The CDR3 DNA follows: TGTGCCAGCAGCCAACGACCGGGACAGGGCAGGGAGCCCCAGCATTTT.

The chain has TRBV11-2 and TRBJ1-3; weak D call: TRBD1 (5 bases). CDR3 length equals 15 residues. The germline V gene encodes CDR1 SGHAT and CDR2 FQNNGV. V shed 0 bases and J shed 2 bases, with 8 bases lying between them. The CDR3 coding sequence is TGTGCCAGCAGCTTAGACAGGGCGGCTGGAAACACCATATATTTT. Residues: CASSLDRAAGNTIYF.

The table lists this clone with many counts. The V call is TRBV28, the J call TRBJ1-4, with 8 positions matching TRBD1. This CDR3 has 14 residues. Per germline, CDR1 MDHEN and CDR2 SYDVKM. With 4 bases clipped from V and 8 bases from J, the junction kept 6 bases outside the gene matches. This CDR3 is CASSSLQGGEKLFF. CDR3 nucleotide sequence: TGTGCCAGCAGTTCACTACAGGGGGGGGAAAAACTGTTTTTT.

Turning to this clone: A read error may account for a junction end that differs from germline. The chain carries TRBV7-7 and TRBJ2-5; 8 bases line up with TRBD2. CDR3 length equals 14 residues. CDR1 is SSHAT, CDR2 FNYEAQ, per germline (reference sequence). CDR3 protein: CASSSGGGQETQYF. The CDR3 coding sequence is TGTGCTAGCAGCTCCGGGGGGGGGCAAGAGACCCAGTACTTC.

The chain links TRBV7-8 to TRBJ1-2; TRBD1 aligns across 9 bases. In germline, CDR1 is SGHVS, CDR2 FQNEAQ. With V trimmed by 5 bases and J by 4 bases, 5 bases remained unmatched. This CDR3 spans 14 amino acids. The chain's CDR3 is CASSLDRGGYGYTF. CDR3 nucleotide sequence: TGTGCCAGCAGCCTGGACAGGGGTGGCTATGGCTACACCTTC.

The sample holds a few counts of this clone. V is TRBV7-3 and J is TRBJ2-7; the match to TRBD2 covers 7 bases. With V trimmed by 0 bases and J by 3 bases, 5 bases remained unmatched. CDR3 length: 15 residues. Germline V gives CDR1 SGHTA, CDR2 FQGTGA. CDR3 bases: TGTGCCAGCAGCTTAACGGGAGGGCCTGGCTACGAGCAGTACTTC. Residues: CASSLTGGPGYEQYF.

This clone was seen ten or more times. The chain combines TRBV20-1 with TRBJ1-2; 10 bases match TRBD1. The CDR3 extends over 15 amino acids. V trimming: 3 bases; J trimming: 7 bases; junction bases outside the gene matches: 11. From germline, CDR1 is DFQATT and CDR2 SNEGSKA (reference sequence). CDR3 nucleotide sequence: TGCAGTGCTAGTTCCAGGGGGACAGGGGTTGGTGGCTACACCTTC. Protein product: CSASSRGTGVGGYTF.

The rearrangement joins TRBV5-4 to TRBJ1-2; 7 nucleotides agree with TRBD1. V lost 1 base and J lost 4; bases outside the gene matches: 7. The germline V gene has CDR1 SGHNT and CDR2 YYREEE (reference sequence). The CDR3 spans 15 residues. The CDR3 DNA is TGTGCCAGCAGCTTGCGCACAGGGGACCTCTATGGCTACACCTTC. Translating gives CASSLRTGDLYGYTF.

This chain links TRBV29-1 with TRBJ2-3; 7 bases line up with TRBD1. J gave up 6 bases and V 3 bases, and 6 bases lay outside the gene matches. The germline gives CDR1 SQVTM, CDR2 ANQGSEA. The length of the CDR3 is 13 residues. CDR3 residues: CSVERQGDDTQYF. CDR3 nucleotides: TGCAGCGTTGAGCGGCAGGGGGACGATACGCAGTATTTT.

The chain is built from TRBV5-8 and TRBJ1-2; no firm D call. This CDR3 has 15 residues. CDR1 SGHTS and CDR2 YDEGEE come from the germline V gene. V was cut by 1 base and J by 6 bases, with 16 bases left in between. The CDR3 region is CASSLRRPTIDGYTF. As DNA, the CDR3 is TGTGCCAGCAGCTTGAGACGGCCGACAATTGATGGCTACACCTTC.

The count of this clone is one. The V gene is TRBV5-8, the J gene TRBJ2-7, with a possible D match to TRBD1 (5 bases). Trimming shortened V by 0 bases and J by 1 base, and 14 bases separated the two germline ends. Germline lookup yields CDR1 SGHTS and CDR2 YDEGEE. This CDR3 contains 16 residues. CDR3 residues: CASSLEAGPPSYEQYF. CDR3 coding DNA: TGTGCCAGCAGCTTGGAGGCAGGGCCACCTTCCTACGAGCAGTACTTC.

This chain joins TRBV15 and TRBJ2-7, with D hard to call. V was clipped by 0 bases and J by 4 bases, with 7 bases between them. Germline values: CDR1 LNHNV, CDR2 YYDKDF (reference sequence). CDR3 length: 13 amino acids. CDR3 sequence (DNA): TGTGCCACCAGCAGAGATGAACTTTACGAGCAGTACTTC. It encodes CATSRDELYEQYF.

The genes are TRBV5-1 and TRBJ2-7, with a weak D call TRBD1 (6 bases). Germline CDR1 is SGHRS and CDR2 is YFSETQ. This CDR3 contains 13 residues. V lost 3 bases to trimming and J lost 3 bases, with 10 bases between them. The CDR3 nucleotides read TGCGCCAGCAGCTCGGACAGATTCTACGAGCAGTACTTC. It specifies CASSSDRFYEQYF. Combining the CDR3 with reference TRBV5-1 and TRBJ2-7 gives the whole variable domain KAGVTQTPRYLIKTRGQQVTLSCSPISGHRSVSWYQQTPGQGLQFLFEYFSETQRNKGNFPGRFSGRQFSNSRSEMNVSTLELGDSALYLCASSSDRFYEQYFGPGTRLTVT.

The gene calls are TRBV24-1 and TRBJ1-5; D gene ambiguous. Germline lookup yields CDR1 KGHDR and CDR2 SFDVKD. CDR3 length: 13 residues. V lost 4 bases to trimming and J lost 4 bases, with 7 bases between them. CDR3 amino acids: CATSEAGNQPQHF. DNA for the CDR3: TGTGCCACCAGTGAAGCGGGGAATCAGCCCCAGCATTTT.

This clone has a handful of counts. V is TRBV6-5 and J is TRBJ1-5; D remains unclear. In germline, CDR1 is MNHEY, CDR2 SVGAGI. The CDR3 is made up of 13 amino acids. Between the trimmed V and J ends, which lost 7 bases and 3 bases, there was a span of 10 bases. The CDR3 here is CASTADYNQPQHF. CDR3 nucleotides: TGTGCCAGCACGGCGGACTACAATCAGCCCCAGCATTTT.